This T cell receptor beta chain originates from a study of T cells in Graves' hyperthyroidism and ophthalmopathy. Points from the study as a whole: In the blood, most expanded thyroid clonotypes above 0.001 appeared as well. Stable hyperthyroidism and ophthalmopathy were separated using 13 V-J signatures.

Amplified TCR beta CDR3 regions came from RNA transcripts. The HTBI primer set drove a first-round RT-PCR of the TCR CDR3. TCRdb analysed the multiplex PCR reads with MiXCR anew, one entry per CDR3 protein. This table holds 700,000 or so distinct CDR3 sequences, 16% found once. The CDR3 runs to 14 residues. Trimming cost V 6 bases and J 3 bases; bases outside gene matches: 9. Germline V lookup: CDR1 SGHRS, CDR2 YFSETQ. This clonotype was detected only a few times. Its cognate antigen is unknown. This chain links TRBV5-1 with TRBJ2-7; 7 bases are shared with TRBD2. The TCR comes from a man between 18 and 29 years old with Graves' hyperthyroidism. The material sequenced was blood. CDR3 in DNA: TGCGCCAGCACCCGCGGGGGAGGGGACTACGAGCAGTACTTC. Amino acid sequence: CASTRGGGDYEQYF.